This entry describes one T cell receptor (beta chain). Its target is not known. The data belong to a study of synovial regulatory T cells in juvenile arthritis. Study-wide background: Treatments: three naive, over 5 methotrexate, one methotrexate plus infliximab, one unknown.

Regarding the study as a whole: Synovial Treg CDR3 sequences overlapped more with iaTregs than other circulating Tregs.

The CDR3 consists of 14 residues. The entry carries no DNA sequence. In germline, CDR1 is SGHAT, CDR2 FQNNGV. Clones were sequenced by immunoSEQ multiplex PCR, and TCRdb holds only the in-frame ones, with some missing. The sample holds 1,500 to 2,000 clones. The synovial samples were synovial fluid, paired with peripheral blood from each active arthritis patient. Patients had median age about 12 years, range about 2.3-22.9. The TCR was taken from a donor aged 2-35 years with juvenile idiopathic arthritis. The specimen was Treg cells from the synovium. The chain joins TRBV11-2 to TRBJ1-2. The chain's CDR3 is CASSLDYSHYGYTF.